This T cell receptor beta chain comes out of a study of T-cell reconstitution after alpha-beta-depleted transplantation in children. As to this clonotype: What it recognizes is unknown.

Overall study results and limits: One year post-transplant, T-cell counts and diversity were largely derived from T cells produced anew.

Unique molecular identifiers were incorporated into the prepared TCRbeta library. TCRdb itself ran the PCR reads through MiXCR, one entry per CDR3 protein. The data contain 700,000 to 950,000 distinct CDR3 sequences, around 17% of them singletons. The V end was cut by 6 bases, the J end by 3 bases, with 9 bases between. The CDR3 contains 12 residues. Germline CDR1 reads SQVTM; CDR2 reads ANQGSEA. The receptor comes from a male patient between 5 and 17 years old who had a stem cell transplant for acute lymphoblastic leukemia, so the T cells may come from the graft donor. The specimen was PBMCs, mostly from graft donor cells, collected 360 days after TCRalphabeta/CD19-depleted stem cell transplant. The chain uses TRBV29-1 and TRBJ1-3; no clear D gene. The CDR3 DNA is TGCAGCGTACGGGGAGGTGGAAACACCATATATTTT. Encoded protein: CSVRGGGNTIYF.